This entry lists 2 T cell receptor beta chains sequenced from one sample in a study of patients and donors after allogeneic stem cell transplantation. TCRdb reprocessed the RT-PCR reads via MiXCR and lists one record per CDR3 protein. There are roughly 200,000 distinct CDR3 sequences in the sample; less than 50% occur only once, and around a tenth lies in the top ten. Source material: blood, either unsorted or a sorted T cell fraction (not recorded which). The receptors stem from a human donor who was either an allogeneic HSCT recipient or a stem cell or donor lymphocyte infusion donor (not recorded which). It is not recorded whose cells these are; they may come from a transplant donor.

This clonotype was picked up a small number of times. The rearrangement links TRBV15 to TRBJ1-1; perhaps TRBD1 as D (5 bases). The length of the CDR3 is 18 residues. Germline V gives CDR1 LNHNV, CDR2 YYDKDF (reference sequence). Trimming took off 0 bases at V and 0 bases at J, with 17 bases between the two ends. This chain's CDR3 is CATSRDRALTAMNTEAFF. Written as DNA, the CDR3 is TGTGCCACCAGCAGAGACAGGGCCCTAACTGCGATGAACACTGAAGCTTTCTTT.

The table lists this clonotype with a few counts. This chain joins TRBV4-1 and TRBJ1-1, with a possible D match to TRBD1 (5 bases). The CDR3 runs 13 residues. From germline, CDR1 is MGHRA and CDR2 YSYEKL. Between the trimmed V and J ends, which lost 4 bases and 3 bases, there was a span of 9 bases. The CDR3, as DNA: TGCGCCAGCAGCCGGCGGGGCTACACTGAAGCTTTCTTT. Translated: CASSRRGYTEAFF.